These 11 T cell receptor beta chains were all obtained from the same sample, sequenced in a study of response to subunit inactivated influenza vaccine. From the RT-PCR reads, TCRdb called clonotypes with MiXCR, one entry per CDR3 protein. Counted here are 650,000 to 800,000 distinct CDR3 sequences, approximately 15% occurring once; the ten biggest clones make up around 6.5%. The input for sequencing was PBMCs from blood, taken less than 15 days before vaccination. The receptors were sampled from a man in his fifties who received an inactivated influenza vaccine.

The sample holds many counts of this clonotype. The chain has TRBV6-4 and TRBJ1-1; D call uncertain. The CDR3 covers 13 residues. Trimming stripped 4 bases from V and 9 bases from J, with 15 bases between. The germline V gene has CDR1 MRHNA and CDR2 SNTAGT. In nucleotides, the CDR3 is TGTGCCAGCAGTGTCGCCCCGGAGGGTAAAGCTTTCTTT. Residues: CASSVAPEGKAFF.

This sequence joins TRBV7-9 and TRBJ2-7; D unresolved. CDR1 and CDR2 (germline): SEHNR, FQNEAQ (reference sequence). The V and J ends lost 2 bases and 4 bases respectively, with 12 bases between them. CDR3 length: 14 amino acids. CDR3 in DNA: TGTGCCAGCAGCTTAATGGAGTCTGGATACGAGCAGTACTTC. Translated: CASSLMESGYEQYF.

This chain uses TRBV6-1 with TRBJ2-3, with TRBD2 as a possible D gene (6 bases). The V end lost 6 bases, the J end lost 1 base, and 17 bases lay between the germline ends. This CDR3 contains 16 residues. The germline gives CDR1 MNHNS, CDR2 SASEGT. The chain's CDR3 is CASSPWGGGRTDTQYF. For the CDR3, the DNA is TGTGCCAGCAGCCCCTGGGGAGGCGGGCGCACAGATACGCAGTATTTT.

In this sample, this clonotype turned up many times. The V gene is TRBV7-9, the J gene TRBJ2-1; perhaps TRBD2 as D (5 bases). Germline assignment: CDR1 SEHNR and CDR2 FQNEAQ (reference sequence). V was shortened by 10 bases and J by 4 bases, with 17 bases between the two germline ends. The CDR3 is 14 amino acids. The CDR3 nucleotides read TGTGCCATCCCGTATGGACTCTCATACAATGAGCAGTTCTTC. The encoded protein is CAIPYGLSYNEQFF.

The rearrangement links TRBV7-9 to TRBJ2-7; possible D gene TRBD2, 5 bases. Trimming took off 4 bases at V and 1 base at J, with 11 bases between the two ends. This CDR3 is 14 amino acids long. Germline CDR1 SEHNR, CDR2 FQNEAQ (reference sequence). The CDR3 nucleotides read TGTGCCAGCAGCTCGCAGGCGGGTTCCTACGAGCAGTACTTC. It yields the protein CASSSQAGSYEQYF.

Notes on this clonotype: This sequence may be a read error, since a much larger clone differs from it by one base. This chain links TRBV21-1 with TRBJ1-1. TRBV21-1 is a listed pseudogene. The CDR3 has 15 amino acids. Written as DNA, the CDR3 is TGTGCCAGCAGCAAAGCCAAAGTAAGCGACACTGAAGCTTACTTT. The encoded protein is CASSKAKVSDTEAYF.

This clonotype was counted at least ten times. The chain joins TRBV10-3 to TRBJ2-1; TRBD1 might be the D (6 bases). Deletions cut 6 bases from V and 9 bases from J, with 15 bases between. The CDR3 runs 13 residues. Germline V CDR1 and CDR2: ENHRY, SYGVKD. CDR3 DNA: TGTGCCATCAGCTCCGGGACACAGGGTGAGCAGTTCTTC. Translated: CAISSGTQGEQFF.

This clonotype showed up just a few times. The chain carries TRBV11-2 and TRBJ2-1, with TRBD2 matching 7 bases. Per the germline V gene, CDR1 is SGHAT and CDR2 is FQNNGV. The CDR3 length is 17 residues. J lost 8 bases, V lost 2 bases, and 15 bases had no gene match. CDR3 bases: TGTGCCAGCAGCTTAATCTTAGGAGGCGGGAGTTTCGATGAGCAGTTCTTC. Translation: CASSLILGGGSFDEQFF.

This clonotype was found many times. V and J are TRBV4-2 and TRBJ1-5; D is unclear. CDR3 length equals 15 residues. V lost 0 bases and J lost 0, with 6 bases in between. Germline CDR1 is LGHNA and CDR2 is YNFKEQ. The CDR3 spells CASSQDPNSNQPQHF. The CDR3 DNA reads as TGTGCCAGCAGCCAAGACCCGAATAGCAATCAGCCCCAGCATTTT.

This clonotype showed up many times. V is TRBV12-3 or TRBV12-4 and J is TRBJ1-2; tentative D call: TRBD1 (6 bases). CDR3 length: 13 residues. Trimming removed 4 bases at V and 8 bases at J, with 14 bases between. The CDR3 DNA follows: TGTGCCAGCAGTTCGAGCCGAGGGGGGGGCTACACCTTC. This sequence encodes CASSSSRGGGYTF.

In DNA form, the CDR3 reads TGTGCCATCAGTGAGGTCGGGGGCAGAGACTATGGCTACACCTTC. Protein: CAISEVGGRDYGYTF. The chain joins TRBV10-3 to TRBJ1-2, with a tentative D call TRBD1 (6 bases). V was shortened by 2 bases and J by 3 bases, with 13 bases between the two germline ends. The germline V gene encodes CDR1 ENHRY and CDR2 SYGVKD. The CDR3 is 15 residues long.